The rows below give T cell receptor beta chains drawn from one sample of a study of T cells in Graves' hyperthyroidism and ophthalmopathy. TCRdb recomputed calls from the multiplex PCR reads with MiXCR, one row per CDR3 protein. Of 550,000 to 800,000 distinct CDR3 sequences in the sample, 17% are singletons; the top ten hold roughly a sixth. Sequencing input: blood. The source of these receptors is a man over 45 with Graves' hyperthyroidism. CDR3s leave out the opening cysteine and the closing phenylalanine or tryptophan. The size entry is marked missing in some rows and otherwise reads once, few, many or a size class.

size	V	CDR3
many	TRBV3-1	ASSQGLAGGGTDTQY
.	TRBV30	AWSVAPAGTSASSYNEQF
many	TRBV15	ATSVRSLVEQF
.	TRBV2	ASSGRGAGGPYEQY
.	TRBV5-4	ASSLQGHRTQY
few	TRBV5-1	ASSNSGTIGKLF
.	TRBV6-2/TRBV6-3	ASSYRTLNTEAF
.	TRBV9	ASSFESSGNNEQF
many	TRBV11-2	ASTGGSNNSPLH
few	TRBV2	ASSEHRDSLYEQY
.	TRBV9	ASSPRGGSGTDTQY
many	TRBV6-5	ASSFGTEEY
.	TRBV19	ASTPQHSNQPQH
many	TRBV20-1	SARGGRVSYEQY
.	TRBV2	ASREQLAKPYEQY
few	TRBV29-1	SVGDTGEKLF
.	TRBV28	ASSGTGLAGYNEQF
once	TRBV7-2	ASSPWDGGVNNEQF
many	TRBV7-9	ASSILSGEKLF
many	TRBV18	ASSPDRETYEQY
many	TRBV2	ASSGGEPAPTDTQY
many	TRBV27	ASSLVFMTGNEQF
many	TRBV5-1	ASSPRWGSGSPLH
.	TRBV2	ASSLREGTRRY
many	TRBV6-6	ASSYTGPYNSPLH
many	TRBV2	ASRLTGPQETQY
few	TRBV9	ASKTANTGELF
many	TRBV7-2	ASSLGGVRGYT
.	TRBV3-1	ASSTFPGLAVRQF
many	TRBV2	ASSEATATGQRETQY
many	TRBV7-9	ASSTPDRANTEAF
many	TRBV12-3/TRBV12-4	ASRDRGNEQY
few	TRBV7-6	ASSLFFKRKARTLYNEQF
few	TRBV5-6	ASSLAAALLEWEQY
.	TRBV5-1	ASSQGGREQF
few	TRBV27	ASSPRDRGRWSTNEKLF
.	TRBV6-1	ASTPGGSGEKLF